The 25 T cell receptor beta chains below come from one sample, sequenced in a study of beta chain features in type 1 diabetes. Their cognate antigens are unknown. Sequencing targeted expressed TCRB transcripts, as all isolated RNA had been reverse transcribed. Profiled with immunoSEQ multiplex PCR; TCRdb holds only in-frame clones, not every one. Among over 150,000 clones listed, approximately 9% were seen once. Whole-study results and caveats: All four CD4+ subsets from Type 1 diabetes patients carried moderately but significantly shorter TCRB CDR3s.

Sequenced material: central memory CD4+ T cells from blood. The source of these receptors is a woman aged 18 to 35 with type 1 diabetes.

This clone was detected a few times. The V gene is TRBV11-2, the J gene TRBJ2-5, with TRBD2 matching 9 bases. V dropped 3 bases and J dropped 3; count of bases not matched to a gene: 5. Germline values: CDR1 SGHAT, CDR2 FQNNGV. This CDR3 has 15 residues. As DNA, the CDR3 is TGTGCCAGCAGCTTTCAGACTAGCGGTAAAGAGACCCAGTACTTC. This sequence encodes CASSFQTSGKETQYF.

The sample holds a few counts of this clone. The chain is built from TRBV10-3 and TRBJ2-7; 11 bases are a match to TRBD1. Germline trimming cut 8 bases from V and 4 bases from J; bases unmatched to any gene: 7. The germline CDR1 and CDR2 sequences are ENHRY and SYGVKD. CDR3 length equals 14 residues. For the CDR3, the DNA is TGTGCCATCGGCGGGGACAGGGGGGAGTACGAGCAGTACTTC. This codes for CAIGGDRGEYEQYF.

This clone was seen a handful of times. This sequence joins TRBV6-1 and TRBJ1-5; D gene unclear. This CDR3 comprises 13 residues. The V gene lost 2 bases and the J gene lost 4 bases, with 6 bases spanning the gap. Per germline, CDR1 MNHNS and CDR2 SASEGT. For the CDR3, the DNA is TGTGCCAGCAGTGAATTGTCTAATCAGCCCCAGCATTTT. Protein sequence: CASSELSNQPQHF.

The genes are TRBV5-4 and TRBJ1-1; unclear D gene. From germline, CDR1 is SGHNT and CDR2 YYREEE (reference sequence). V lost 0 bases and J lost 7, with 10 bases in between. The CDR3 is made up of 13 amino acids. This CDR3 is CASSLGGDGEAFF. The CDR3 DNA sequence: TGTGCCAGCAGCTTGGGGGGAGACGGTGAAGCTTTCTTT. The full variable domain, its missing parts supplied by reference TRBV5-4 and TRBJ1-1, is ETGVTQSPTHLIKTRGQQVTLRCSSQSGHNTVSWYQQALGQGPQFIFQYYREEENGRGNFPPRFSGLQFPNYSSELNVNALELDDSALYLCASSLGGDGEAFFGQGTRLTVV.

The sample holds many counts of this clone. The V call is TRBV5-1, the J call TRBJ1-1, with TRBD1 matching over 8 bases. V lost 2 bases to trimming and J lost 4 bases; unmatched junction nucleotides: 1. The CDR3 has 13 residues. CDR1 and CDR2 from the germline V gene are SGHRS and YFSETQ. CDR3 sequence reads: CASSFQGATEAFF. The CDR3 region has the DNA TGCGCCAGCAGCTTCCAGGGGGCCACTGAAGCTTTCTTT.

The chain couples TRBV11-2 to TRBJ2-3; TRBD2 aligns across 7 bases. The CDR3 is 14 residues long. Germline trimming cut 5 bases from V and 6 bases from J; bases unmatched to any gene: 8. Germline CDR1 SGHAT, CDR2 FQNNGV. The CDR3 DNA reads as TGTGCCAGCAGCCCACTGGGAGGGCAGGATACGCAGTATTTT. Translated: CASSPLGGQDTQYF.

This clone was seen a handful of times. The chain is built from TRBV7-8 and TRBJ2-5, with TRBD2 as a possible D gene (5 bases). CDR1 SGHVS and CDR2 FQNEAQ come from the germline V gene. The CDR3 spans 12 residues. Trimming took 5 bases from V and 9 from J, leaving 13 bases between them. The CDR3 spells CASSASTRPQYF. In nucleotides, the CDR3 is TGTGCCAGCAGCGCCAGTACTAGGCCCCAGTACTTC. Complete variable domain (other parts from reference TRBV7-8 and TRBJ2-5): GAGVSQSPRYKVAKRGQDVALRCDPISGHVSLFWYQQALGQGPEFLTYFQNEAQLDKSGLPSDRFFAERPEGSVSTLKIQRTQQEDSAVYLCASSASTRPQYFGPGTRLLVL.

V usage is TRBV30 and J usage is TRBJ2-7; 8 bases are shared with TRBD2. V gave up 0 bases and J gave up 0 bases; unmatched junction bases: 4. The CDR3 has 15 amino acids. Looked up from germline, CDR1 is GTSNPN and CDR2 is SVGIG (reference sequence). The CDR3 protein is CAWSVNRGGSYEQYF. In DNA, the CDR3 is TGTGCCTGGAGTGTAAACCGGGGGGGCTCCTACGAGCAGTACTTC. Full variable domain (missing parts from reference TRBV30 and TRBJ2-7): SQTIHQWPATLVQPVGSPLSLECTVEGTSNPNLYWYRQAAGRGLQLLFYSVGIGQISSEVPQNLSASRPQDRQFILSSKKLLLSDSGFYLCAWSVNRGGSYEQYFGPGTRLTVT.

A few counts support this clone. The gene calls are TRBV7-2 and TRBJ2-7, with 7 bases identical to TRBD1. The ends lost 7 bases at V and 0 bases at J; junction bases unmatched: 6. The CDR3 is 14 amino acids. Germline values: CDR1 SGHTA, CDR2 FQGNSA. The CDR3, as DNA: TGTGCCAGCACCGGGGACAGAACCTCCTACGAGCAGTACTTC. It translates to CASTGDRTSYEQYF.

The chain combines TRBV2 with TRBJ2-1; 9 bases are a match to TRBD1. CDR1 is SNHLY, CDR2 FYNNEI, per germline. V was pared by 6 bases and J by 3 bases, with 6 bases of the junction left unmatched. The CDR3 sequence is 15 residues long. Here the CDR3 reads CASRPGTGNYNEQFF. CDR3 DNA sequence: TGTGCCAGCAGACCCGGGACAGGGAACTACAATGAGCAGTTCTTC.

The rearrangement joins TRBV11-3 to TRBJ2-5, with 10 bases matching TRBD2. Per germline, CDR1 SGHNT and CDR2 YENEEA. The CDR3 consists of 15 residues. Trimming at V came to 7 bases and at J to 2 bases, leaving 7 bases not matched to a gene. Here the CDR3 DNA reads TGTGCCAGCACTTCTAGCGGGGGTAAACAAGAGACCCAGTACTTC. As protein: CASTSSGGKQETQYF.

The chain couples TRBV5-4 to TRBJ1-6; TRBD1 aligns across 9 bases. This CDR3 is built from 16 residues. The J segment lost 8 bases and the V segment lost 4 bases, leaving 10 bases of the junction unmatched. Germline CDR1 reads SGHNT; CDR2 reads YYREEE (reference sequence). The CDR3 here is CASSPDGGQGYSPLHF. DNA of the CDR3: TGTGCCAGCAGCCCTGATGGGGGACAGGGCTATTCACCCCTCCACTTT.

The table lists this clone with a few counts. The chain is built from TRBV27 and TRBJ1-1, with 8 nucleotides matching TRBD1. CDR3 length equals 13 residues. Germline V gives CDR1 MNHEY, CDR2 SMNVEV (reference sequence). V dropped 5 bases and J dropped 5; count of bases not matched to a gene: 4. Written as DNA, the CDR3 is TGTGCCAGCAGTAACAGGGGGTTGACTGAAGCTTTCTTT. This translates into CASSNRGLTEAFF.

This clone was observed a few times. The rearrangement uses TRBV2 and TRBJ1-5, with D unclear. The CDR3 consists of 14 residues. V was cut by 6 bases and J by 3 bases, with 12 bases left in between. CDR1 is SNHLY and CDR2 is FYNNEI in the germline V gene. CDR3 sequence (DNA): TGTGCCAGCAGCGGATTTGCGGCCAATCAGCCCCAGCATTTT. Residues: CASSGFAANQPQHF.

This clone was seen more than once but under ten times. The rearrangement joins TRBV2 to TRBJ2-1, with a possible D match to TRBD2 (6 bases). CDR3 length equals 15 residues. Per the germline V gene, CDR1 is SNHLY and CDR2 is FYNNEI. Trimming took 6 bases from V and 0 from J, leaving 12 bases between them. In DNA, the CDR3 is TGTGCCAGCAGGGATAGCGGTAGCTCCTACAATGAGCAGTTCTTC. Residues: CASRDSGSSYNEQFF.

Only a few counts were recorded for this clone. The gene calls are TRBV18 and TRBJ2-2, with D possibly being TRBD1 (5 bases). Trimming left V 0 bases short and J 6 bases short, with 11 bases between. The CDR3 covers 15 residues. The germline gives CDR1 KGHSH, CDR2 LQKENI. Here the CDR3 DNA reads TGTGCCAGCTCACCACCGGCAGGGTCCGCCGGGGAGCTGTTTTTT. Residues: CASSPPAGSAGELFF.

V and J are TRBV16 and TRBJ1-2, with D tentatively TRBD1 (5 bases). The V and J ends lost 7 bases and 0 bases respectively, with 12 bases between them. Germline V gene lookup returns CDR1 KGHSY and CDR2 FQNENV. The CDR3 has 14 amino acids. DNA of the CDR3: TGTGCCAGCACCCAGGGAGTAACTAACTATGGCTACACCTTC. Translating it yields CASTQGVTNYGYTF.

A few counts support this clone. This chain joins TRBV5-1 and TRBJ1-5, with a tentative D call TRBD1 (6 bases). V shed 3 bases and J shed 4 bases, with 8 bases lying between them. This CDR3 region has 13 residues. Looked up from germline, CDR1 is SGHRS and CDR2 is YFSETQ. The CDR3 sequence: CASSSDSNQPQHF. The CDR3 DNA follows: TGCGCCAGCAGCTCGGACAGTAATCAGCCCCAGCATTTT.

V usage is TRBV7-2 and J usage is TRBJ1-5, with D hard to call. Germline CDR1 SGHTA, CDR2 FQGNSA. CDR3 length equals 15 residues. V gave up 2 bases and J gave up 0 bases, with 8 bases separating them. As DNA, the CDR3 is TGTGCCAGCAGCTTATTACACTATAGCAATCAGCCCCAGCATTTT. This sequence encodes CASSLLHYSNQPQHF.

The chain recombines TRBV11-2 with TRBJ2-2; 9 bases align to TRBD1. The length of the CDR3 is 15 residues. J lost 5 bases, V lost 0 bases, and 1 base had no gene match. CDR1 and CDR2 from the germline V gene are SGHAT and FQNNGV. DNA for the CDR3: TGTGCCAGCAGCTTAGAAGGGACAGGGACCGGGGAGCTGTTTTTT. It specifies CASSLEGTGTGELFF.

This clone came up a few times. This chain connects TRBV7-9 to TRBJ2-3; tentatively, D is TRBD2 (6 bases). V was clipped by 5 bases and J by 4 bases, with 19 bases between them. The length of the CDR3 is 16 residues. Germline loops: CDR1 SEHNR, CDR2 FQNEAQ (reference sequence). The CDR3 region has the DNA TGTGCCAGCAGCCCTCGGGGCGGGGCCCCCCCAGATACGCAGTATTTT. Residues: CASSPRGGAPPDTQYF.

The gene calls are TRBV7-2 and TRBJ2-1; D is undetermined. Germline CDR1 reads SGHTA; CDR2 reads FQGNSA. The CDR3 runs to 14 residues. V gave up 5 bases and J gave up 7 bases, with 15 bases separating them. The CDR3 coding sequence is TGTGCCAGCAGCCCGTACTACGACCGGAATGAGCAGTTCTTC. Its protein product is CASSPYYDRNEQFF.

The chain combines TRBV5-1 with TRBJ2-1, with 12 bases fitting TRBD1. Unmatched junction bases numbered 12, after V lost 6 bases and J lost 8 bases. In germline, CDR1 is SGHRS, CDR2 YFSETQ. This CDR3 has 16 residues. The CDR3 region is CASIRGGTGGIDEQFF. Written as DNA, the CDR3 is TGCGCCAGCATTAGGGGAGGGACAGGGGGCATCGATGAGCAGTTCTTC.

This clone was recorded a few times. This rearrangement joins TRBV5-6 to TRBJ2-5; maybe TRBD1 (6 bases). The V gene lost 5 bases and the J gene lost 2 bases, with 10 bases spanning the gap. In germline, CDR1 is SGHDT, CDR2 YYEEEE. The CDR3 spans 13 residues. CDR3 sequence (DNA): TGTGCCAGCAGTTTTACAGGGCAAGAGACCCAGTACTTC. Protein product: CASSFTGQETQYF.

This clone has only a few counts. The chain couples TRBV7-9 to TRBJ1-2; TRBD1 might be the D (6 bases). Trimming cost V 5 bases and J 4 bases, with 14 bases left between them. The CDR3 extends over 14 amino acids. CDR1 is SEHNR, CDR2 FQNEAQ, per germline (reference sequence). The CDR3 DNA reads as TGTGCCAGCAGCCCGGGGGGGCAAGGCTATGGCTACACCTTC. Residues: CASSPGGQGYGYTF.